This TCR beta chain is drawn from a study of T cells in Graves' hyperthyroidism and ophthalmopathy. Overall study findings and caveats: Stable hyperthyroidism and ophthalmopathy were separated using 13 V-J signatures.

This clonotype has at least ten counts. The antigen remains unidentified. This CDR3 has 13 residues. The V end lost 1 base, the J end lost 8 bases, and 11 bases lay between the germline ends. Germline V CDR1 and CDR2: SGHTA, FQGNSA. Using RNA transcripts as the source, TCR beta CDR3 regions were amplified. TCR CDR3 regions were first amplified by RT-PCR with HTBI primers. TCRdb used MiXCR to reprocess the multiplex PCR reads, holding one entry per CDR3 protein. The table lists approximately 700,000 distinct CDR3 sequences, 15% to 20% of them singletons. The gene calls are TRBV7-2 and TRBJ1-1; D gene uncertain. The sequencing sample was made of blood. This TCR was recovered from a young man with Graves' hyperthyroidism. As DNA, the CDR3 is TGTGCCAGCAGCTTAGGGGTCCAGCAGGAAGCTTTCTTT. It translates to CASSLGVQQEAFF. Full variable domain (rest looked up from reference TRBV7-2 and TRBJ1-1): GAGVSQSPSNKVTEKGKDVELRCDPISGHTALYWYRQSLGQGLEFLIYFQGNSAPDKSGLPSDRFSAERTGGSVSTLTIQRTQQEDSAVYLCASSLGVQQEAFFGQGTRLTVV.